Given below is one TCR beta chain in context. Which antigen it targets is not known. Base quality data are lacking; no much larger clone is found one base away. TCRbeta CDR3 regions were profiled with the immunoSEQ Assay using bias-controlled multiplex PCR amplification of genomic DNA. The authors' analysis ran thus. To quantify the absolute abundance of each unique TCRbeta CDR3 region, the sequences were collapsed and filtered. Differential abundance was tested with two models: a binomial (Fisher-equivalent) model and a beta-binomial model that adds time-dependent variance fitted from healthy donors. Clones with fewer than 5 combined templates were removed, and differential abundance was called for clones with a Benjamini-Hochberg FDR below 0.01. Using the form v = (b*log(k)+a)^2, the beta-binomial variance was modeled as a function of the total template count across the two samples. TCRdb limited this immuneACCESS table to in-frame rearrangements with V and J called. A share of clones is missing; checked studies link under half to unresolved V genes, and the rest is unexplained. V and J calls and clone size are copied from that table; D and trimming were computed from the DNA. This sample is represented by 75,000 to 90,000 clones; about 87% of them were singletons. The ten largest make up 7% to 8.5% of the sample.

The data are from a study of identifying expanded T cells in peripheral blood (dated by TCRdb to about 2019). For the wider study: Technical replicates were generated by sequencing separate aliquots of the same genomic DNA pool, and four replicates were compared pairwise. General findings and caveats noted by the study authors: Across all healthy donors, variance in clone template counts between two-week samples was found to increase significantly with total template count. The authors expected biological variance in healthy repertoires might increase further over much longer intervals such as months to years. Both the number of clones called differentially abundant and the false-positive rate were significantly reduced by the beta-binomial model across all healthy-donor time intervals. The binomial model flagged around 1.2 differentially abundant clones between technical replicates, compared with about 16 over approximately 2 weeks and 19 to 20 over approximately four weeks.

From the germline V gene, CDR1 is SGHRS and CDR2 is YFSETQ. V and J lose 5 bases and 1 base, and a span of 21 bases separates them. Inclusive of the bounding cysteine and phenylalanine, the CDR3 is 17 residues long. Left in the record is the CDR3 DNA by itself, 51 bases read in frame from the first base. During the collection period, no immune events, such as infections, were documented for the healthy donors. Time-dependent variance in a beta-binomial model of T-cell clone differential abundance was calibrated using healthy-donor blood repertoires as a training cohort. There were roughly 10 healthy donors in the training cohort, of whom 3 were female and 7 were male. The donors were between roughly 25 and 65 years old, with an average age of about 45 years. Whole blood was collected from each healthy donor at three time points spaced approximately 2 weeks apart and obtained from a commercial supplier. For immunosequencing, genomic DNA was extracted from whole blood that had not been sorted.

Sequencing used blood. Rearrangement joined TRBV5-1 to TRBJ2-5, with the identity of the D gene unclear. The sequence came from a person aged 18 to 75 in good health. The CDR3 sequence is CASSLQGRLVPQETQYF. The nucleotides are TGCGCCAGCAGTTTACAAGGCCGGCTAGTGCCCCAAGAGACCCAGTACTTC.